This T cell receptor beta chain was identified during a study of blood T cell repertoires in COVID-19. The overall study: PBMCs, B-cell-depleted T cells, or T cells provided the cDNA or gDNA that made up the material.

V lost 0 bases, J lost 1 base, and 7 bases stayed unmatched. This CDR3 spans 17 amino acids. CDR1 is LGHNA, CDR2 YSLEER, per germline. Sequencing used immunoSEQ multiplex PCR; TCRdb keeps in-frame clones, though not all of them. Found here are hundreds of thousands of clones, approximately 86% of them singletons; the top ten hold just under 0.8%. Sequencing was performed on peripheral blood. The clonotype originates from a woman younger than 45 with acute or convalescent COVID-19. The chain joins TRBV4-3 to TRBJ2-7; 9 positions agree with TRBD2. The CDR3 DNA follows: TGCGCCAGCAGCCAAGATCCTTTAGCGGGAGTGTCCTACGAGCAGTACTTC. Translation gives CASSQDPLAGVSYEQYF.